This record looks at one TCR beta chain sequence and its context. Looked up from germline, CDR1 is SGDLS and CDR2 is YYNGEE. This CDR3 is built from 17 residues. V was shortened by 8 bases and J by 5 bases, with 29 bases between the two germline ends. Only in-frame clones appear in the TCRdb table, and some are missing; sequencing was by immunoSEQ multiplex PCR. In the table there are more than 300,000 clones, roughly 83% of which are singletons. The data are from a study of blood T cell repertoires in COVID-19. The chain links TRBV9 to TRBJ2-7; D might be TRBD2 (5 bases). Sequencing was done on a sample of peripheral blood. This TCR was recovered from a woman in her forties or fifties with acute or convalescent COVID-19. CDR3 coding DNA: TGTGCCAGGGAACCGGCAGCACTAACTAGTCTTTTCCACGAGCAGTACTTC. Its translation: CAREPAALTSLFHEQYF. Together with reference TRBV9 and TRBJ2-7, the CDR3 gives the full variable domain: DSGVTQTPKHLITATGQRVTLRCSPRSGDLSVYWYQQSLDQGLQFLIQYYNGEERAKGNILERFSAQQFPDLHSELNLSSLELGDSALYFCAREPAALTSLFHEQYFGPGTRLTVT.